The clone carrying this T cell receptor beta chain was found once. The data were taken from a study of OX40 agonist ivuxolimab in advanced cancers. TCRdb's copy holds only in-frame clones and misses some; the assay was immunoSEQ multiplex PCR. Among 100,000 to 150,000 clones, roughly 92% were seen once, and the ten largest hold 0.7% to 0.85%. Unmatched junction bases numbered 8, after V lost 4 bases and J lost 3 bases. Germline V gene data show CDR1 as MDHEN and CDR2 as SYDVKM. This CDR3 has 16 amino acids. The J gene is TRBJ2-3, the V gene TRBV28, with 9 bases lining up with TRBD2. The origin of this receptor is an adult with an advanced solid tumor such as melanoma, head and neck, liver or kidney cancer. Material: CD4+ or CD8+ T cells sorted from blood, obtained in a trial of the OX40 agonist ivuxolimab. CDR3 sequence: CASSSPSSGVTDTQYF. The DNA for the CDR3 is TGTGCCAGCAGTTCCCCCTCTAGCGGGGTAACAGATACGCAGTATTTT.